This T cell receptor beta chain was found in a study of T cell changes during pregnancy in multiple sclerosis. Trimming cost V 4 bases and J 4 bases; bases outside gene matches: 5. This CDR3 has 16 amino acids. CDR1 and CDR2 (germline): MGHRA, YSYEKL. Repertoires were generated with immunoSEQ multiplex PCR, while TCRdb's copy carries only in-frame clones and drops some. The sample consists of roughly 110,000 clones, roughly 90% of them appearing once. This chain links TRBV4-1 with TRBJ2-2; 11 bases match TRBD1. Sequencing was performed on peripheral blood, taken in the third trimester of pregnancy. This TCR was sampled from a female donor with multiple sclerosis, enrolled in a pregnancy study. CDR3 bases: TGCGCCAGCAGCCGACCGGACAGGGGGCCCACCGGGGAGCTGTTTTTT. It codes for CASSRPDRGPTGELFF.